Listed here are 9 T cell receptor beta chains from one sample, sequenced in a study of T cells in Graves' hyperthyroidism and ophthalmopathy. Amplified regions were TCR beta CDR3 sequences from RNA transcripts. The HTBI primer set was used in a first-round RT-PCR of the TCR CDR3. TCRdb re-analysed the multiplex PCR reads in MiXCR, keeping a single row per CDR3 protein. The data contain about 560,000 distinct CDR3 sequences, 16% of them singletons. Material for sequencing was blood. The receptor set was obtained from a woman aged 18 to 35 with Graves' hyperthyroidism.

The chain has TRBV19 and TRBJ2-5; D is uncertain. This CDR3 spans 14 amino acids. The germline V gene encodes CDR1 LNHDA and CDR2 SQIVND (reference sequence). The V and J ends lost 1 base and 1 base respectively, with 7 bases between them. CDR3 region: CASSIGGSQETQYF. The CDR3 bases are TGTGCCAGTAGTATAGGAGGCAGCCAAGAGACCCAGTACTTC.

Only a few counts were recorded for this clonotype. The rearrangement links TRBV20-1 to TRBJ2-5, with 11 bases matching TRBD2. The J segment lost 1 base and the V segment lost 8 bases, leaving 9 bases of the junction unmatched. Germline V CDR1 and CDR2: DFQATT, SNEGSKA (reference sequence). This CDR3 has 15 residues. Here the CDR3 DNA reads TGCAGTTTCGTTAATAGCGGGGGGGCCCAAGAGACCCAGTACTTC. Translating gives CSFVNSGGAQETQYF.

The rearrangement links TRBV4-2 to TRBJ2-7; D is undetermined. The CDR3 has 16 amino acids. V lost 1 base to trimming and J lost 4 bases, with 17 bases between them. Per germline, CDR1 LGHNA and CDR2 YNFKEQ. The CDR3 DNA follows: TGTGCCAGCAGCCAAGTGGGCCTACAAGCAGAGTACGAGCAGTACTTC. Residues: CASSQVGLQAEYEQYF.

J is TRBJ2-1 and V is TRBV29-1; the match to TRBD2 covers 8 bases. V shed 5 bases and J 7 bases; nucleotides not matched to a gene: 13. CDR1 SQVTM and CDR2 ANQGSEA come from the germline V gene. The CDR3 loop spans 15 amino acids. CDR3 loop: CSVILPAGGGNEQFF. The CDR3 region has the DNA TGCAGCGTTATTCTTCCGGCGGGAGGAGGAAATGAGCAGTTCTTC.

The genes are TRBV2 and TRBJ2-1, with 11 bases matching TRBD2. The CDR3 is 21 amino acids. With V trimmed by 5 bases and J by 0 bases, 18 bases remained unmatched. Germline assignment: CDR1 SNHLY and CDR2 FYNNEI. CDR3 loop: CASSLLGLAGGPKFSYNEQFF. The CDR3 bases are TGTGCCAGCAGTCTTTTGGGGCTAGCGGGAGGTCCCAAATTCTCCTACAATGAGCAGTTCTTC.

As concerns this clonotype: Its ends do not fully match the called genes, so a read error is possible. This sequence joins TRBV19 and TRBJ2-3; perhaps TRBD1 as D (5 bases). CDR1 is LNHDA and CDR2 is SQIVND in the germline V gene (reference sequence). There are 15 residues in the CDR3. The CDR3 spells CASSMWQGYTDAQYF. DNA of the CDR3: TGTGCCAGTAGTATGTGGCAGGGATACACAGATGCGCAGTATTTT.

This clonotype was observed a few times. The J gene is TRBJ1-1, the V gene TRBV5-5; tentative D call: TRBD1 (5 bases). Germline values: CDR1 SGHKS, CDR2 YYEKEE (reference sequence). Trimming removed 2 bases at V and 4 bases at J, with 24 bases between. The CDR3 is made up of 18 amino acids. Written as DNA, the CDR3 is TGTGCCAGCAGCTTATCTATGGGGGGGAGGCCTCAGGGCACTGAAGCTTTCTTT. This translates into CASSLSMGGRPQGTEAFF.

The rearrangement links TRBV6-2 or TRBV6-3 to TRBJ2-1, with unresolved D. Germline-derived CDR1 and CDR2 are MNHEY and SVGEGT. The V end lost 8 bases, the J end lost 7 bases, and 9 bases lay between the germline ends. The length of the CDR3 is 11 residues. The CDR3 sequence is CASGLGNEQFF. CDR3 sequence (DNA): TGTGCCAGCGGCCTAGGGAATGAGCAGTTCTTC.

The CDR3 DNA is TGCAGTGCTACAGACAGGAGGCGGAATTCACCCCTCCACTTT. Residues: CSATDRRRNSPLHF. The J gene is TRBJ1-6, the V gene TRBV20-1, with TRBD1 as a possible D gene (6 bases). The germline V gene encodes CDR1 DFQATT and CDR2 SNEGSKA (reference sequence). The CDR3 has 14 amino acids. With 4 bases removed from V and 7 bases from J, the gap between germline ends came to 14 bases.